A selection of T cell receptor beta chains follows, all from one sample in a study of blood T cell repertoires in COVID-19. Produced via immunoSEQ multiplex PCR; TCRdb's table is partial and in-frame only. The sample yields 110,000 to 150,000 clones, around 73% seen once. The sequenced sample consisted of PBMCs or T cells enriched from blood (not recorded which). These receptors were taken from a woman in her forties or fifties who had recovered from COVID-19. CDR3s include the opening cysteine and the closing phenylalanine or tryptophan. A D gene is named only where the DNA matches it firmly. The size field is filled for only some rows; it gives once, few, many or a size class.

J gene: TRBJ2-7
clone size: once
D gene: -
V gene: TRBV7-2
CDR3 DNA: TGTGCCAGCAGCTTAGCCAAAGGGGGTTGGTACGAGCAGTACTTC
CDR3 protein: CASSLAKGGWYEQYF

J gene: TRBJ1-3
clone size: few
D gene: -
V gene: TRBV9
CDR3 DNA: TGTGCCAGCAGCGAGCAGGGAGGGAATTCTGGAAACGCCATATATTTT
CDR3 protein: CASSEQGGNSGNAIYF

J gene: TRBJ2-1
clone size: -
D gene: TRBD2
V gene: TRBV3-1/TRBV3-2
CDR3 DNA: TGTGCCAGCAGCACTAGCGGGGATGGCTACAATGAGCAGTTCTTC
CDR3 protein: CASSTSGDGYNEQFF

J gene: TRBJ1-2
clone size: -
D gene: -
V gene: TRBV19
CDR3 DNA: TGTGCCAGTAGTGATACAGGGTACGGCTATGGCTACACCTTC
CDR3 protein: CASSDTGYGYGYTF

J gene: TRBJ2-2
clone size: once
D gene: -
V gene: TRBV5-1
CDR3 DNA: TGCGCCAGCAGCTTGGCCCCAGGGCCCACCGGGGAGCTGTTTTTT
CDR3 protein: CASSLAPGPTGELFF

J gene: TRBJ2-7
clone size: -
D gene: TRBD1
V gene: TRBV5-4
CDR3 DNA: TGTGCCAGCAGCTTGGGGGGCCCCCTCGGACAGGGCCACGAGCAGTACTTC
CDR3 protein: CASSLGGPLGQGHEQYF

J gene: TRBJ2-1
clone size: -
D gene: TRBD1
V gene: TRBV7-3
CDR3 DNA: TGTGCCAGCAGCTTAACGGGGACAGGGGATCACAATGAGCAGTTCTTC
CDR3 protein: CASSLTGTGDHNEQFF

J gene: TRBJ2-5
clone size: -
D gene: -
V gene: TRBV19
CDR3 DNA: TGTGCCAGTAGTATTGGGGGCTGGCAGGAGACCCAGTACTTC
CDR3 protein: CASSIGGWQETQYF

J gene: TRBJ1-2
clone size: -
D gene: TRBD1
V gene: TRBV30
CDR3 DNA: TGTGCCTGGAGTGTATGGGGACAGAGTCCTAACTATGGCTACACCTTC
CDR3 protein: CAWSVWGQSPNYGYTF

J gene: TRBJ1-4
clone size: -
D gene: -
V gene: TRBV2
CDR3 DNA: TGTGCCAGCAGTGAATTGGCAGGGAAGGAAAAACTGTTTTTT
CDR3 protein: CASSELAGKEKLFF

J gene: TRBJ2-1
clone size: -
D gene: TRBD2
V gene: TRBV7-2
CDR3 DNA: TGTGCCAGCAGCTTTAGCGGGGGGGTTTACAATGAGCAGTTCTTC
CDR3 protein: CASSFSGGVYNEQFF

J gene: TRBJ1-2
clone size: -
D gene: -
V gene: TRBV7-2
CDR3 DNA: TGTGCCAGCAGCACCTACAGCGGTCTCGGTGACTATGGCTACACCTTC
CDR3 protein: CASSTYSGLGDYGYTF

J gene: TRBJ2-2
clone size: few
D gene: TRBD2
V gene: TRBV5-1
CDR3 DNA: TGCGCCAGCAGCCTCGGACTAGCTGCTACCGGGGAGCTGTTTTTT
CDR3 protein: CASSLGLAATGELFF

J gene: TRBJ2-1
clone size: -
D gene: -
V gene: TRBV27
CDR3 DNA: TGTGCCAGCAGTTTATCGAAAGGGATGGGAGCCGATGAGCAGTTCTTC
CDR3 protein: CASSLSKGMGADEQFF

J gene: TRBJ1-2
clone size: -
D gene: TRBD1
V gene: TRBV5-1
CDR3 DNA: TGCGCCAGCAGACAGGGGGTTCATGGCTACACCTTC
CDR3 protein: CASRQGVHGYTF

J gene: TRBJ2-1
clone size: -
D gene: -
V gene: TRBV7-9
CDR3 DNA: TGTGCCAGCAGCGTAACCGGGGCGGGGAATGAGCAGTTCTTC
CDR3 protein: CASSVTGAGNEQFF